This section outlines one T cell receptor beta chain sequence together with its context. Per the authors' pipeline: Nucleated cell number was recorded as an estimate derived from reference gene primer amplification. This table comes from immunoSEQ multiplex PCR, and its TCRdb copy is limited to in-frame clones, with some not included. V, J and clone size derive from that table, while D and trimming were established from the DNA sequence. The sample lists about 290,000 clones; 85% to 90% were seen once. The entry originates in a study of blood T cell repertoires in COVID-19. Background on the study: COVID-19 samples from acute and convalescent phases originated in the United States, Italy and Spain. PBMCs, B-cell-depleted T cells, or T cells provided the cDNA or gDNA that made up the material.

The clonotype was recovered from a woman aged 25 to 39 with COVID-19, enrolled during active disease. The source material was peripheral blood.

The DNA of the CDR3 is TGCGCCAGCAGCTTGGGGCGGGGGGCAAGAACTGAAGCTTTCTTT. It specifies CASSLGRGARTEAFF. V and J are TRBV5-1 and TRBJ1-1; D is perhaps TRBD1 (6 bases). The V end was cut by 0 bases, the J end by 5 bases, with 14 bases between. The CDR3 has 15 amino acids. Germline CDR1 SGHRS, CDR2 YFSETQ.